The following is a T cell receptor (beta chain) sequence with its context. Its specific antigen is unknown. Per-base quality was not reported, and no clone a single base away is much larger than it. At diagnosis, peripheral blood, uninvolved tumor-adjacent lung and tumor were collected and were preserved as a mix of fresh-frozen and FFPE material. For TCR repertoire profiling, blood samples were analyzed as peripheral blood mononuclear cells. The record originates from a study of T cells in localized non-small cell lung cancer (dated by TCRdb to about 2020). In terms of the full investigation: T cell repertoires of about 230 early-stage NSCLC patients were analyzed, with tumors being compared against uninvolved tumor-adjacent lungs. The cohort was made up of around 240 treatment-naive NSCLC patients whose localized lung tumors had been resected. NSCLC patients had a mean age of around 66 years, and 129 were male and 85 to 110 female.

Looking up the germline V gene (reference sequence) yields CDR1 MNHEY and CDR2 SMNVEV. V loses 2 bases, J loses 4 bases, and the germline ends lie 19 bases apart. The CDR3 sequence holds 17 residues, the cysteine and phenylalanine included. The retained sequence is limited to the CDR3, 51 bases, with the frame set at the first base. The paper's findings and limits, for the study overall: Uninvolved tumor-adjacent lung showed the highest T cell clonality, higher than tumor, which suggests more focused antigenic responses in the adjacent lung. Since the design was exploratory, TCR variables were selected using unadjusted p-values with no false-discovery rate correction. Longer overall survival was associated with higher T cell density in blood, whereas shorter survival was associated with higher clonality in adjacent lung. A median of 57 of the top 100 tumor clones were detected in paired uninvolved adjacent lung, and approximately 28 of these tumor clones were also found among the top 100 clones of the paired uninvolved adjacent lung. Because multi-region sequencing of the tumors was not done, intratumor heterogeneity could not be ruled out.

The immunoSEQ Assay was used to sequence TCR beta CDR3 regions from DNA. Per the authors' processing: T cell density was computed as TCR beta template counts normalized to usable DNA estimated by amplifying housekeeping genes. The preseqR package was used to estimate richness by extrapolating to 400,000 templates for PBMC samples and to 120,000 templates for tissue samples. Clonality was taken to be one minus Pielou's evenness. Tissue-enriched TCRs were identified by differential abundance testing using productive amino-acid clonotypes, minimum total count 5 and alpha 0.1. The Jaccard Index and the Morisita Overlap Index were used to quantify repertoire overlap between compartments. GLIPH grouped TCR beta CDR3s together with public tetramer-defined viral CDR3s, and a viral motif had to include at least three viral sequences and also show V-gene enrichment. TCRdb limited this immuneACCESS table to in-frame rearrangements with V and J called. A share of clones is missing; checked studies link under half to unresolved V genes, and the rest is unexplained. V and J calls and clone size are given by that table; D and trimming were obtained from the DNA. A total of more than 15,000 clones appear in this sample, about 83% of them only once. Of the sample, about 35% falls within the top ten clones.

Sequencing was performed on peripheral blood, taken before any cancer treatment. The chain uses TRBV27 and TRBJ2-3; there is no confident call for the D gene. The sequence derives from a male donor at least 60 years old with stage III lung adenocarcinoma. The CDR3 sequence is CASSLHAVARGADTQYF. The DNA sequence is as follows: TGTGCCAGCAGTTTACACGCCGTAGCAAGAGGAGCAGATACGCAGTATTTT.